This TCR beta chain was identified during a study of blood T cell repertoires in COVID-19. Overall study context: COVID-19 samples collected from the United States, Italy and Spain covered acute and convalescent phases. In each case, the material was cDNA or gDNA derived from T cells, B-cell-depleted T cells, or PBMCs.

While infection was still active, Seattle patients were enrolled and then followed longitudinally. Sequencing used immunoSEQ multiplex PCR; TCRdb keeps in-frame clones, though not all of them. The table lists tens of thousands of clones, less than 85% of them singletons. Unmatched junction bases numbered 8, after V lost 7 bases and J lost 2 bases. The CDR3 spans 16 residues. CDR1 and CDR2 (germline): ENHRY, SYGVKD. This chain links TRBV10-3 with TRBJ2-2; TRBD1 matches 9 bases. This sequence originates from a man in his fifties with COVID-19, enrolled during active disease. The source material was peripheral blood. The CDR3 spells CAINIGQGPNTGELFF. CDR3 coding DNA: TGTGCCATCAATATCGGACAGGGGCCTAACACCGGGGAGCTGTTTTTT.